This is a list of T cell receptor beta chains from one sample in a study of T cell responses to AZD1222 COVID-19 vaccine. Assay: immunoSEQ multiplex PCR; the TCRdb copy retains only in-frame clones and omits some. The sample includes 90,000 to 150,000 clones, approximately 90% of them seen just once. The sequencing here drew on peripheral blood, taken 28 days after the second AZD1222 dose. Every receptor here comes from an adult who received the AZD1222 COVID-19 vaccine. The CDR3 runs from the conserved cysteine through the conserved F or W. The D gene is left open where the match is weak. Where a row states a size, it is once, few, many or the class of an expanded clone; other rows omit it.

J: TRBJ1-1; V: TRBV9; size: -; D: -; CDR3: CASSAVTEAFF; DNA: TGTGCCAGCAGCGCAGTAACTGAAGCTTTCTTT
J: TRBJ2-1; V: TRBV15; size: -; D: -; CDR3: CATSRSGPIPLDGEQFF; DNA: TGTGCCACCAGCAGATCGGGACCCATCCCTCTCGATGGTGAGCAGTTCTTC
J: TRBJ2-7; V: TRBV10-3; size: -; D: TRBD1; CDR3: CAISRTGFDEQYF; DNA: TGTGCCATCAGTCGGACAGGTTTTGACGAGCAGTACTTC
J: TRBJ1-1; V: TRBV19; size: -; D: -; CDR3: CASSIAGTLEAFF; DNA: TGTGCCAGTAGTATAGCAGGGACACTTGAAGCTTTCTTT
J: TRBJ2-2; V: TRBV12-3/TRBV12-4; size: -; D: -; CDR3: CASSPDTGELFF; DNA: TGTGCCAGCAGCCCAGACACCGGGGAGCTGTTTTTT
J: TRBJ1-1; V: TRBV28; size: -; D: TRBD1; CDR3: CASRGQVGVAFF; DNA: TGTGCCAGCAGAGGACAGGTGGGCGTAGCTTTCTTT
J: TRBJ2-7; V: TRBV6-5; size: -; D: -; CDR3: CASSYGFNYEQYF; DNA: TGTGCCAGCAGTTACGGGTTCAACTACGAGCAGTACTTC
J: TRBJ1-6; V: TRBV19; size: -; D: -; CDR3: CASRWRADNSPLHF; DNA: TGTGCCAGTAGGTGGAGGGCGGATAATTCACCCCTCCACTTT
J: TRBJ2-3; V: TRBV6-5; size: -; D: TRBD1; CDR3: CASSRDRGNTQYF; DNA: TGTGCCAGCAGCCGGGACAGAGGGAATACGCAGTATTTT
J: TRBJ2-6; V: TRBV7-3; size: -; D: -; CDR3: CASSLTAGIGANVLTF; DNA: TGTGCCAGCAGCTTAACCGCAGGGATTGGGGCCAACGTCCTGACTTTC
J: TRBJ2-3; V: TRBV4-1; size: -; D: -; CDR3: CASKQTPLTDTQYF; DNA: TGCGCCAGCAAACAGACCCCTCTAACAGATACGCAGTATTTT
J: TRBJ1-2; V: TRBV20-1; size: -; D: -; CDR3: CSARTGPPSTF; DNA: TGCAGTGCTAGAACAGGGCCTCCTTCTACTTTC
J: TRBJ1-4; V: TRBV6-5; size: -; D: -; CDR3: CASSYSGGGTNEKLFF; DNA: TGTGCCAGCAGTTACTCCGGGGGGGGAACTAATGAAAAACTGTTTTTT
J: TRBJ2-6; V: TRBV4-2; size: -; D: TRBD1; CDR3: CASSQTGGLTGANVLTF; DNA: TGTGCCAGCAGCCAGACAGGGGGCTTGACTGGGGCCAACGTCCTGACTTTC
J: TRBJ2-7; V: TRBV3-1/TRBV3-2; size: -; D: -; CDR3: CASSQDLRVAYEQYF; DNA: TGTGCCAGCAGCCAAGATCTCCGCGTAGCCTACGAGCAGTACTTC
J: TRBJ1-1; V: TRBV28; size: -; D: -; CDR3: CASSGADKASTEAFF; DNA: TGTGCCAGCAGTGGGGCCGACAAGGCGAGCACTGAAGCTTTCTTT
J: TRBJ2-3; V: TRBV5-4; size: -; D: -; CDR3: CASSLGGALEDTQYF; DNA: TGTGCCAGCAGCTTGGGGGGGGCCCTTGAAGATACGCAGTATTTT
J: TRBJ2-1; V: TRBV27; size: -; D: TRBD2; CDR3: CASSQHPGLGWGGSYNEQFF; DNA: TGTGCCAGCAGTCAGCACCCGGGACTAGGATGGGGTGGCTCCTACAATGAGCAGTTCTTC
J: TRBJ1-2; V: TRBV9; size: few; D: -; CDR3: CASSAGTGRVLYGYTF; DNA: TGTGCCAGCAGCGCCGGAACAGGGAGGGTCCTATATGGCTACACCTTC
J: TRBJ2-2; V: TRBV6-2/TRBV6-3; size: few; D: -; CDR3: CASSYRPGELFF; DNA: TGTGCCAGCAGTTATCGACCCGGGGAGCTGTTTTTT
J: TRBJ2-2; V: TRBV27; size: -; D: -; CDR3: CASSLWVGGGPTTGELFF; DNA: TGTGCCAGCAGTTTGTGGGTAGGAGGGGGACCTACCACCGGGGAGCTGTTTTTT
J: TRBJ1-1; V: TRBV5-1; size: once; D: -; CDR3: CASSLDGANTEAFF; DNA: TGCGCCAGCAGCTTGGATGGGGCGAACACTGAAGCTTTCTTT
J: TRBJ1-3; V: TRBV5-1; size: once; D: -; CDR3: CASSLGPGRGGNTIYF; DNA: TGCGCCAGCAGCTTGGGTCCGGGGCGCGGCGGAAACACCATATATTTT